In its sample, the clone carrying this TCR beta chain was seen a few times. The donors, nominally healthy at sampling, likely had unrecorded immune exposures. Germline V gene data show CDR1 as SGHRS and CDR2 as YFSETQ. The CDR3 consists of 15 residues. Trimming pared 4 bases from V and 4 bases from J, leaving 12 bases between. This sample is part of a study of cytomegalovirus exposure and HLA in healthy donors. Study in general: Earlier, 150 million to 200 million T cells were analyzed, and 117 million unique TCR beta sequences were found among them.

PCR involved 60 Vbeta and 13 Jbeta primers. The assay was immunoSEQ multiplex PCR, and TCRdb's table has in-frame clones only and misses some. This table holds 100,000 to 150,000 clones, approximately 78% found once. The sample consisted of PBMCs. This clonotype originated in a woman aged 40 to 49 in good health and CMV-seropositive. The chain has TRBV5-1 and TRBJ1-6; maybe TRBD1 (6 bases). This CDR3 is CASSPGTTYNSPLHF. Here the CDR3 DNA reads TGCGCCAGCAGCCCCGGGACAACTTATAATTCACCCCTCCACTTT.